The 23 T cell receptor beta chains in this list originate from one sample, sequenced in a study (dated by TCRdb to between 2022 and 2023). Library method: the immunoSEQ multiplex PCR assay. TCRdb's version of the immuneACCESS table is confined to in-frame rearrangements and falls short of the full clone set. An unresolved V gene accounts for under half of the shortfall where checked; the remainder is of unknown origin. This sample gives approximately 50,000 clones in total; over 85% of them show up just once. The ten largest make up about 10% of the sample. Sequencing input: PBMCs. The receptors stem from a man aged 40-50 years with rheumatoid arthritis.

This clone was found once. This chain's CDR3 is CASSNIWGGNTEAFF. The CDR3, as DNA: TGTGCCAGCAGCAACATATGGGGGGGGAACACTGAAGCTTTCTTT. This sequence joins TRBV7-2 and TRBJ1-1; possible D gene TRBD1, 5 bases. This CDR3 is built from 15 residues. The V gene lost 5 bases and the J gene lost 1 base, with 14 bases spanning the gap. The germline CDR1 and CDR2 sequences are SGHTA and FQGNSA.

V gene TRBV2 combines with J gene TRBJ2-2; D is ambiguous. V shed 10 bases and J shed 2 bases, with 11 bases lying between them. CDR1 is SNHLY and CDR2 is FYNNEI in the germline V gene. This CDR3 comprises 13 residues. The CDR3 DNA follows: TGTGCCACTCTTGGGGTAAACACCGGGGAGCTGTTTTTT. Translating it yields CATLGVNTGELFF.

The rearrangement joins TRBV24-1 to TRBJ2-1; 8 bases are shared with TRBD1. This CDR3 spans 14 amino acids. V was pared by 3 bases and J by 6 bases, with 3 bases of the junction left unmatched. The germline V gene encodes CDR1 KGHDR and CDR2 SFDVKD. CDR3 protein: CATSDTDRVNEQFF. In DNA, the CDR3 is TGTGCCACCAGTGATACGGACAGGGTCAATGAGCAGTTCTTC.

This sequence joins TRBV9 and TRBJ1-1, with D perhaps matching TRBD1 (6 bases). The CDR3 length is 14 residues. Trimming took 4 bases from V and 6 from J, leaving 16 bases between them. Germline-derived CDR1 and CDR2 are SGDLS and YYNGEE. The CDR3 spells CASSSTLDSPEAFF. The CDR3 DNA is TGTGCCAGCAGCTCTACTCTGGACAGCCCTGAAGCTTTCTTT.

The chain joins TRBV6-5 to TRBJ2-2; D gene unclear. V was trimmed by 6 bases and J by 4 bases, leaving 9 bases between them. The V gene's germline CDR1 is MNHEY and CDR2 SVGAGI. There are 13 residues in the CDR3. CDR3 sequence (DNA): TGTGCCAGCAGCCCCGGCCTCACCGGGGAGCTGTTTTTT. As protein: CASSPGLTGELFF.

This chain links TRBV5-4 with TRBJ1-6; 7 nucleotides match TRBD1. The V gene's germline CDR1 is SGHNT and CDR2 YYREEE (reference sequence). V dropped 4 bases and J dropped 1; count of bases not matched to a gene: 14. CDR3 length: 19 amino acids. CDR3 in DNA: TGTGCCAGCAGCGAGCCCAGGGGGATGGGGTCGTCCTATAATTCACCCCTCCACTTT. Its protein product is CASSEPRGMGSSYNSPLHF.

V and J are TRBV7-3 and TRBJ2-2; 9 bases align to TRBD1. CDR3 length equals 16 residues. Losses at the gene ends were 4 bases for V and 2 bases for J; bases not matched to a gene: 5. The germline gives CDR1 SGHTA, CDR2 FQGTGA. The CDR3 DNA is TGTGCCAGCAGCTCCCGACAGGGGGTAAACACCGGGGAGCTGTTTTTT. Its protein product is CASSSRQGVNTGELFF.

This chain joins TRBV7-9 and TRBJ1-1; D unresolved. Between the trimmed V and J ends, which lost 1 base and 0 bases, there was a span of 12 bases. Germline CDR1 SEHNR, CDR2 FQNEAQ (reference sequence). The CDR3 has 16 amino acids. CDR3: CASSLGLVGMNTEAFF. The CDR3 DNA sequence: TGTGCCAGCAGCTTAGGGTTGGTGGGGATGAACACTGAAGCTTTCTTT.

The sample holds one count of this clone. The DNA for the CDR3 is TGTGCCAGCAGTGATAGCGGGGGGGCGAATACGCAGTATTTT. Amino acid sequence: CASSDSGGANTQYF. The rearrangement uses TRBV2 and TRBJ2-3; 11 nucleotides align to TRBD2. The J segment lost 7 bases and the V segment lost 3 bases, leaving 3 bases of the junction unmatched. This CDR3 contains 14 residues. Germline V gene lookup returns CDR1 SNHLY and CDR2 FYNNEI.

CDR3 sequence (DNA): TGTGCCACAACTACGGACTTTACCTCGCCCCAGCATTTT. Translation: CATTTDFTSPQHF. V usage is TRBV18 and J usage is TRBJ1-5; D remains unclear. CDR1 KGHSH and CDR2 LQKENI come from the germline V gene. Between the trimmed V and J ends, which lost 10 bases and 9 bases, there was a span of 19 bases. The CDR3 loop spans 13 amino acids.

The rearrangement links TRBV15 to TRBJ1-1; D is perhaps TRBD1 (5 bases). The CDR3 spans 14 residues. V lost 0 bases and J lost 1, with 6 bases in between. The germline gives CDR1 LNHNV, CDR2 YYDKDF (reference sequence). In DNA form, the CDR3 reads TGTGCCACCAGCAGAGACAGGGCGAACACTGAAGCTTTCTTT. Protein: CATSRDRANTEAFF.

This chain connects TRBV5-1 to TRBJ2-7; D is possibly TRBD1 (6 bases). CDR1 and CDR2 (germline): SGHRS, YFSETQ. Trimming stripped 6 bases from V and 1 base from J, with 14 bases between. The CDR3 runs to 14 residues. As DNA, the CDR3 is TGCGCCAGCACCCAAACAGGGTCGTCCTACGAGCAGTACTTC. Its translation is CASTQTGSSYEQYF.

This rearrangement joins TRBV2 to TRBJ1-5; D is undetermined. The CDR3 loop spans 11 amino acids. Germline loops: CDR1 SNHLY, CDR2 FYNNEI. Trimming shortened V by 2 bases and J by 9 bases, and 5 bases separated the two germline ends. The CDR3 reads CASSERGPQHF. In DNA form, the CDR3 reads TGTGCCAGCAGTGAACGGGGGCCCCAGCATTTT.

The V call is TRBV5-1, the J call TRBJ1-1; D is unclear. Germline V lookup: CDR1 SGHRS, CDR2 YFSETQ. The CDR3 runs 13 residues. V shed 5 bases and J shed 1 base, with 9 bases lying between them. The chain's CDR3 is CASRRTGNTEAFF. In DNA form, the CDR3 reads TGCGCCAGCAGAAGGACTGGGAACACTGAAGCTTTCTTT.

This clone was seen once. The chain combines TRBV10-1 with TRBJ1-2; no reliable D call. Germline V gives CDR1 WNHNN, CDR2 SYGVQD (reference sequence). V was pared by 4 bases and J by 4 bases, with 7 bases between. The CDR3 loop spans 12 amino acids. The CDR3 sequence is CASSVASYGYTF. The CDR3 DNA follows: TGCGCCAGCAGTGTTGCCTCCTATGGCTACACCTTC.

V is TRBV5-1 and J is TRBJ2-3; TRBD1 matches 8 bases. V gave up 4 bases and J gave up 1 base; unmatched junction bases: 8. The CDR3 sequence is 16 residues long. Germline V gene data show CDR1 as SGHRS and CDR2 as YFSETQ. The CDR3 reads CASSTSTGAGTDTQYF. Written as DNA, the CDR3 is TGCGCCAGCAGCACTTCGACAGGGGCTGGCACAGATACGCAGTATTTT.

The V and J genes are TRBV18 and TRBJ1-5; D perhaps matches TRBD1 (5 bases). The CDR3 has 14 amino acids. CDR1 and CDR2 from the germline V gene are KGHSH and LQKENI. V lost 3 bases and J 7 bases, leaving 13 bases between the germline ends. For the CDR3, the DNA is TGTGCCAGCTCACCCCAAAGGGGCCAGCAGCCCCAGCATTTT. Its translation: CASSPQRGQQPQHF.

The chain links TRBV29-1 to TRBJ2-2; 11 bases agree with TRBD2. CDR1 and CDR2 from the germline V gene are SQVTM and ANQGSEA. CDR3 size: 14 residues. V lost 7 bases to trimming and J lost 6 bases; unmatched junction nucleotides: 7. CDR3 sequence reads: CSATSGRVAGELFF. CDR3 nucleotide sequence: TGCAGCGCAACTAGCGGGAGAGTTGCCGGGGAGCTGTTTTTT.

The CDR3 is CASHGGQGYGYTF. The CDR3 nucleotides are TGTGCCAGCCACGGAGGCCAGGGCTATGGCTACACCTTC. The chain combines TRBV18 with TRBJ1-2; weak D call: TRBD1 (5 bases). Trimming shortened V by 8 bases and J by 4 bases, and 14 bases separated the two germline ends. The CDR3 runs to 13 residues. The V gene's germline CDR1 is KGHSH and CDR2 LQKENI.

The chain is built from TRBV27 and TRBJ2-1; no clear D. Germline values: CDR1 MNHEY, CDR2 SMNVEV (reference sequence). The CDR3 runs to 14 residues. Trimming left V 3 bases short and J 1 base short, with 7 bases between. CDR3 region: CASSLQRSYNEQFF. The CDR3 bases are TGTGCCAGCAGTTTGCAGCGTTCCTACAATGAGCAGTTCTTC.

This clone was picked up a small number of times. CDR3 sequence: CSVDGVPGQEYGYTF. The DNA for the CDR3 is TGCAGCGTTGATGGGGTCCCGGGACAGGAGTATGGCTACACCTTC. This chain connects TRBV29-1 to TRBJ1-2, with 8 nucleotides matching TRBD1. The CDR3 loop spans 15 amino acids. Germline V gene lookup returns CDR1 SQVTM and CDR2 ANQGSEA. V lost 3 bases to trimming and J lost 5 bases; unmatched junction nucleotides: 11. Full variable domain (missing parts from reference TRBV29-1 and TRBJ1-2): SAVISQKPSRDICQRGTSLTIQCQVDSQVTMMFWYRQQPGQSLTLIATANQGSEATYESGFVIDKFPISRPNLTFSTLTVSNMSPEDSSIYLCSVDGVPGQEYGYTFGSGTRLTVV.

Points on this clone: A junction boundary mismatches the germline segment, possibly from a read error. V usage is TRBV7-7 and J usage is TRBJ2-1; D is possibly TRBD1 (6 bases). Germline V lookup: CDR1 SSHAT, CDR2 FNYEAQ (reference sequence). The CDR3 is 14 residues long. The CDR3 is CASSRGTTPNEQFF. CDR3 in DNA: TGTGCTAGCAGCCGAGGGACAACGCCCAATGAGCAGTTCTTC.

DNA for the CDR3: TGTGCCAGCAGTTTCAACAGGGTAGGGAGCACAGATACGCAGTATTTT. This sequence encodes CASSFNRVGSTDTQYF. This sequence joins TRBV27 and TRBJ2-3, with D possibly TRBD1 on 6 matching bases. Looked up from germline, CDR1 is MNHEY and CDR2 is SMNVEV (reference sequence). The CDR3 extends over 16 amino acids. V was clipped by 3 bases and J by 0 bases, with 13 bases between them.